These T cell receptor beta chains were read from a single sample in a study of glioma-infiltrating T cells. TCRdb itself ran the multiplex PCR reads through MiXCR, one entry per CDR3 protein. The sample includes around 130,000 distinct CDR3 sequences, 24% of them seen just once. The sequencing input was glioma tissue, nonneoplastic brain tissue, or PBMCs (not recorded which). These receptors originate from a human donor with low-grade glioma or glioblastoma, undergoing nonglioma brain surgery, or in good health (not recorded which). Both conserved end residues are part of each CDR3. A D gene is named only where the DNA matches it firmly. Clone size is given for some rows only: seen once, a few or many times, or a class if the clone is expanded.

V gene	D gene	J gene	clone size	CDR3 DNA	CDR3 protein
TRBV20-1	.	TRBJ2-1	many	TGCAGTGGATTTTTACGTCTTGAGCAGTTCTTC	CSGFLRLEQFF
TRBV7-9	.	TRBJ1-1	.	TGTGCCAGCAGCCCCGGACGGGGACCCTTTGAAGATTTCTTT	CASSPGRGPFEDFF
TRBV5-5	TRBD2	TRBJ2-3	.	TGTGCCACCAAGAGGACTAGCGGGGCAATTAGTACAGATACGCAGTATTTT	CATKRTSGAISTDTQYF
TRBV12-3/TRBV12-4	TRBD1	TRBJ1-1	few	TGTGCCAGCAGTTCAGGGGGGGAAGCTGAAGCTTTCTTT	CASSSGGEAEAFF
TRBV7-3	TRBD1	TRBJ2-2	.	TGTGCCAGTAGTGAAAGGGGGCCGAACACCGGGGAGCTGTTTTTT	CASSERGPNTGELFF
TRBV19	.	TRBJ1-2	.	TGTGCCAGTAGTATGACAGGAGCAGGGCACTATGGCTACACCTTC	CASSMTGAGHYGYTF
TRBV19	TRBD1	TRBJ1-5	.	TGTGCCAGTAGTATAGATCGAAGGGGGCGTCAGCCCCAGCATTTT	CASSIDRRGRQPQHF
TRBV20-1	.	TRBJ1-2	.	TGCAGTGTCCTCCGCGGGGGGGAACGTGGCTACACCTTC	CSVLRGGERGYTF
TRBV2	.	TRBJ1-1	.	TGTGCCAGGGGGTGGGTGAACACTGAAGCTTTCTTT	CARGWVNTEAFF
TRBV20-1	.	TRBJ1-1	.	TGCAGTGCTCGCCGGGGAGCATTGAACACTGAAGCTTTCTTT	CSARRGALNTEAFF
TRBV11-2	TRBD1	TRBJ1-2	.	TGTGCCAGCAGCCTTCGGACAGGATCCTATGGCTACACCTTC	CASSLRTGSYGYTF
TRBV3-1	TRBD2	TRBJ2-2	.	TGTGCCAGCGGTAGACTAGCGGGATCCAACACCGGGGAGCTGTTTTTT	CASGRLAGSNTGELFF
TRBV20-1	.	TRBJ1-2	many	TGCAGTGCGAAAGGGGAGAAGGGTTATGGCTACACCTTC	CSAKGEKGYGYTF
TRBV6-1	TRBD2	TRBJ2-1	.	TGTGCCAGCAGTAAAGGGCAGCGGGGCGGGGGGTTGGATGAGCAGTTCTTC	CASSKGQRGGGLDEQFF